This T cell receptor (beta chain) was observed in a study of PD-1 blockade in classical Hodgkin lymphoma. This clone is medium-sized. Its specificity is unknown. Study-level results: The study found that TCR diversity rose significantly by C4D1 in CD4+ but not CD8+ cells.

Trimming took 4 bases from V and 4 from J, leaving 14 bases between them. The CDR3 sequence is 14 residues long. The germline V gene encodes CDR1 MNHEY and CDR2 SMNVEV (reference sequence). Sequencing used immunoSEQ multiplex PCR; TCRdb keeps in-frame clones, though not all of them. Of roughly 7,000 clones in the sample, around 64% are singletons; the top ten hold 10%. Documented time point: cycle 4 day 1 (C4D1), after 6 weeks of nivolumab. Each patient relapsed following autologous stem cell transplantation, and prior brentuximab vedotin exposure differed. After PBMCs were thawed, their CD8+ T cells were isolated by magnetic negative selection.

The source of this sequence is a human donor with classical Hodgkin lymphoma. The chain uses TRBV27 and TRBJ2-7; TRBD2 might be the D (6 bases). The sample here was CD8+ T cells from blood, taken before the fourth cycle of nivolumab. The CDR3 DNA follows: TGTGCCAGCAGTTCCGGGGGAGCGTTATACGAGCAGTACTTC. Amino acids: CASSSGGALYEQYF.